These T cell receptor beta chains were read from a single sample in a study of response to subunit inactivated influenza vaccine. TCRdb itself ran the RT-PCR reads through MiXCR, one entry per CDR3 protein. The table shows about 160,000 distinct CDR3 sequences, with 9.5% to 13% occurring only once. Sequences were derived from non-naive T cells sorted from PBMCs, sampled more than 35 days after vaccination. These receptors originate from a man between 50 and 59 years old who received an inactivated influenza vaccine. Both conserved end residues are part of each CDR3. D genes are given only for firm matches. The listing skips clone size in some rows; elsewhere it reads once, few, many or a size class.

CDR3nt: TGCGCCAGCAGCTTCAGGGGTGTCTATAATTCACCCCTCCACTTT
CDR3aa: CASSFRGVYNSPLHF
len: 15
j_gene: TRBJ1-6
v_gene: TRBV5-1
d_gene: -
abundance: -

CDR3nt: TGTGCCAGCTCACCGGGACAATTCACCGGGGAGCTGTTTTTT
CDR3aa: CASSPGQFTGELFF
len: 14
j_gene: TRBJ2-2
v_gene: TRBV18
d_gene: -
abundance: few

CDR3nt: TGTGCCAGCAGCCAAACAGGAAACAATTCACCCCTCCACTTT
CDR3aa: CASSQTGNNSPLHF
len: 14
j_gene: TRBJ1-6
v_gene: TRBV7-2
d_gene: -
abundance: many

CDR3nt: TGTGCCAGTTTCGGGCCTGTCGGCGGGAGGATACCCTACAATGAGCAGTTCTTC
CDR3aa: CASFGPVGGRIPYNEQFF
len: 18
j_gene: TRBJ2-1
v_gene: TRBV12-3/TRBV12-4
d_gene: TRBD2
abundance: few

CDR3nt: TGTGCCAGCAGCCAAGAGAAGGGGACTCAAAGCTACAATGAGCAGTTCTTC
CDR3aa: CASSQEKGTQSYNEQFF
len: 17
j_gene: TRBJ2-1
v_gene: TRBV4-2
d_gene: -
abundance: -

CDR3nt: TGTGCCAGCAGTAAATCGACAGGAAGTGAGCAGTACTTC
CDR3aa: CASSKSTGSEQYF
len: 13
j_gene: TRBJ2-7
v_gene: TRBV12-3/TRBV12-4
d_gene: -
abundance: few

CDR3nt: TGCGCCAGCAGCTTGTCGGTGGGGGCAGATACGCAGTATTTT
CDR3aa: CASSLSVGADTQYF
len: 14
j_gene: TRBJ2-3
v_gene: TRBV5-1
d_gene: -
abundance: many

CDR3nt: TGCAGTGCTAGAGACACCGGACAGGGGGCGAATCAGCCCCAGCATTTT
CDR3aa: CSARDTGQGANQPQHF
len: 16
j_gene: TRBJ1-5
v_gene: TRBV20-1
d_gene: TRBD1
abundance: -

CDR3nt: TGTGCCACCAGTGACTCCGGGACAGGGGGATACGAGCAGTACTTC
CDR3aa: CATSDSGTGGYEQYF
len: 15
j_gene: TRBJ2-7
v_gene: TRBV24-1
d_gene: TRBD1
abundance: -

CDR3nt: TGTGCCAGCAGTAAGGGGAGTGAAGGAGATACGCAGTATTTT
CDR3aa: CASSKGSEGDTQYF
len: 14
j_gene: TRBJ2-3
v_gene: TRBV5-6
d_gene: -
abundance: -

CDR3nt: TGCAGCGTTGATAGGGGTGGCTTCACCGGGGAGCTGTTTTTT
CDR3aa: CSVDRGGFTGELFF
len: 14
j_gene: TRBJ2-2
v_gene: TRBV29-1
d_gene: -
abundance: many

CDR3nt: TGTGCCAGCAGTGAAGAGCTAGCCAAAAACATTCAGTACTTC
CDR3aa: CASSEELAKNIQYF
len: 14
j_gene: TRBJ2-4
v_gene: TRBV2
d_gene: -
abundance: many

CDR3nt: TGTGCCAGCAGATCCCGGAGACAGGGCACCTACGAGCAGTACTTC
CDR3aa: CASRSRRQGTYEQYF
len: 15
j_gene: TRBJ2-7
v_gene: TRBV12-3/TRBV12-4
d_gene: TRBD1
abundance: -

CDR3nt: TGTGCCAGCAGTGAACTTGAAACCGTGTCTGGGGAGCTGTTTTTT
CDR3aa: CASSELETVSGELFF
len: 15
j_gene: TRBJ2-2
v_gene: TRBV25-1
d_gene: -
abundance: few

CDR3nt: TGTGCCAGCAGCTGGGAAGCGGGGGGGTTCAATGAGCAGTTCTTC
CDR3aa: CASSWEAGGFNEQFF
len: 15
j_gene: TRBJ2-1
v_gene: TRBV7-8
d_gene: TRBD2
abundance: few

CDR3nt: TGTGCCAGCAGGGACAGGGTGGGGTCCGAAAAACTGTTTTTT
CDR3aa: CASRDRVGSEKLFF
len: 14
j_gene: TRBJ1-4
v_gene: TRBV2
d_gene: TRBD1
abundance: many

CDR3nt: TGTGCCAGCAGCGTAGGGGTCGGGGGCTCCTACAATGAGCAGTTCTTC
CDR3aa: CASSVGVGGSYNEQFF
len: 16
j_gene: TRBJ2-1
v_gene: TRBV9
d_gene: -
abundance: -

CDR3nt: TGTGCCAGCAGCTTAGGGACATCGACGGAGACCCAGTACTTC
CDR3aa: CASSLGTSTETQYF
len: 14
j_gene: TRBJ2-5
v_gene: TRBV11-2
d_gene: -
abundance: -

CDR3nt: TGTGCCAGCAGAGGACAGGGGGCAGACAACACTGAAGCTTTCTTT
CDR3aa: CASRGQGADNTEAFF
len: 15
j_gene: TRBJ1-1
v_gene: TRBV7-9
d_gene: TRBD1
abundance: -

CDR3nt: TGCGCCAGCAGCCAAGGGGGGTATACAGGGGACTATGGCTACACCTTC
CDR3aa: CASSQGGYTGDYGYTF
len: 16
j_gene: TRBJ1-2
v_gene: TRBV4-1
d_gene: TRBD1
abundance: few

CDR3nt: TGTGCCAGCAGCTTGAGGGGAGACTACTACAATGAGCAGTTCTTC
CDR3aa: CASSLRGDYYNEQFF
len: 15
j_gene: TRBJ2-1
v_gene: TRBV7-9
d_gene: -
abundance: few

CDR3nt: TGCAGTGCTAGAGATGGGCCAACTGAAGCTTTCTTT
CDR3aa: CSARDGPTEAFF
len: 12
j_gene: TRBJ1-1
v_gene: TRBV20-1
d_gene: -
abundance: many

CDR3nt: TGTGCCAGCAGCTTGGATCTGGGGGGATTCAATGGCTACACCTTC
CDR3aa: CASSLDLGGFNGYTF
len: 15
j_gene: TRBJ1-2
v_gene: TRBV5-5
d_gene: -
abundance: -

CDR3nt: TGCGCCAGCAGCCAAGTTTATCCGGGAACCTATGGCTACACCTTC
CDR3aa: CASSQVYPGTYGYTF
len: 15
j_gene: TRBJ1-2
v_gene: TRBV4-1
d_gene: -
abundance: few

CDR3nt: TGTGCCAGCAGCTCCAGGATCACCGGGGAGCTGTTTTTT
CDR3aa: CASSSRITGELFF
len: 13
j_gene: TRBJ2-2
v_gene: TRBV7-3
d_gene: -
abundance: few

CDR3nt: TGTGCCAGCAGCCGGAGGGCACTAGCGGGAGCAGATACGCAGTATTTT
CDR3aa: CASSRRALAGADTQYF
len: 16
j_gene: TRBJ2-3
v_gene: TRBV7-9
d_gene: TRBD2
abundance: -

CDR3nt: TGTGCCATCAGTGGCCCAGAACTCGGTGGGGCCAACGTCCTGACTTTC
CDR3aa: CAISGPELGGANVLTF
len: 16
j_gene: TRBJ2-6
v_gene: TRBV10-3
d_gene: -
abundance: many

CDR3nt: TGTGCCAGCAGTCGAACGCCCGCTAGCGCCGTAGAAGAGACCCAGTACTTC
CDR3aa: CASSRTPASAVEETQYF
len: 17
j_gene: TRBJ2-5
v_gene: TRBV6-2/TRBV6-3
d_gene: -
abundance: -

CDR3nt: TGTGCCAGCAGGGGACAGGGGGGGAACCGACAAGAGACCCAGTACTTC
CDR3aa: CASRGQGGNRQETQYF
len: 16
j_gene: TRBJ2-5
v_gene: TRBV12-3/TRBV12-4
d_gene: TRBD1
abundance: -

CDR3nt: TGTGCCAGCAGCCCGGGAGATAGCTCCTACAATGAGCAGTTCTTC
CDR3aa: CASSPGDSSYNEQFF
len: 15
j_gene: TRBJ2-1
v_gene: TRBV7-6
d_gene: -
abundance: few

CDR3nt: TGCGCCAGCAGCTTCCAAGCGGGCGCGACGACTGGGGCCAACGTCCTGACTTTC
CDR3aa: CASSFQAGATTGANVLTF
len: 18
j_gene: TRBJ2-6
v_gene: TRBV5-1
d_gene: -
abundance: many

CDR3nt: TGTGCCAGCAGTTCTAGGGACAGGGGTTTTACTGAAGCTTTCTTT
CDR3aa: CASSSRDRGFTEAFF
len: 15
j_gene: TRBJ1-1
v_gene: TRBV27
d_gene: TRBD1
abundance: -

CDR3nt: TGTGCCAGCAGTATCCTTAGCGGGAGCAACGAGCAGTACTTC
CDR3aa: CASSILSGSNEQYF
len: 14
j_gene: TRBJ2-7
v_gene: TRBV12-3/TRBV12-4
d_gene: TRBD2
abundance: many

CDR3nt: TGTGCCAGCAGCTGGGGCCAAGAGACCCAGTACTTC
CDR3aa: CASSWGQETQYF
len: 12
j_gene: TRBJ2-5
v_gene: TRBV7-2
d_gene: -
abundance: many

CDR3nt: TGTGCCAGCAGAGACCCCGGGAGTGGTGGCTACACCTTC
CDR3aa: CASRDPGSGGYTF
len: 13
j_gene: TRBJ1-2
v_gene: TRBV6-6
d_gene: -
abundance: few

CDR3nt: TGTGCCAGCAGCTTAGCAGGTGCAACTAATGAAAAACTGTTTTTT
CDR3aa: CASSLAGATNEKLFF
len: 15
j_gene: TRBJ1-4
v_gene: TRBV7-2
d_gene: -
abundance: -

CDR3nt: TGTGCCAGCAGCAGCCCTAGCTATACGCAGTATTTT
CDR3aa: CASSSPSYTQYF
len: 12
j_gene: TRBJ2-3
v_gene: TRBV6-2/TRBV6-3
d_gene: -
abundance: -